Below, one T cell receptor beta chain is given with its context. Its specificity is unknown. TCRdb ran MiXCR on the reads and lists one entry per CDR3 protein. The table has approximately 220,000 distinct CDR3 sequences, approximately 40% seen once. The data were obtained in a study of T cell repertoires in cytomegalovirus infection. Across the study: It was the public TCR beta signatures that indicated both CMV infection and matching HLA type.

Study findings and constraints: In two of eight donors, the top clonotype was HLA-C-restricted CMV-specific.

The germline gives CDR1 SQVTM, CDR2 ANQGSEA. With V trimmed by 4 bases and J by 7 bases, 7 bases remained unmatched. CDR3 length: 13 amino acids. The V and J genes are TRBV29-1 and TRBJ2-1, with TRBD2 identical over 7 bases. Sequenced material: CD8+ T cells from cultured PBMCs, taken from culture after CMV antigen stimulation. The sequence was obtained from a human donor in good health (CMV status not recorded). Some clones in this sample may be carry-over from other donors' samples. CDR3 region: CSVVKREMNEQFF. CDR3 nucleotides: TGCAGCGTTGTTAAGCGGGAAATGAATGAGCAGTTCTTC.